The 3 T cell receptor beta chains below all came from one sample that was sequenced in a study of shared clonotypes between healthy human individuals. Profiled with immunoSEQ multiplex PCR; TCRdb holds only in-frame clones, not every one. The sample lists over 2 million clones, 90% to 95% seen once, with 0.13% in the top ten. Material for sequencing was naive CD4+ T cells sorted from blood. Subset indicated: CD45RA+ positively selected. These receptors came from a man aged 18 to 30 in good health.

The chain employs TRBV28 and TRBJ1-5; D remains unclear. V lost 6 bases to trimming and J lost 0 bases, with 12 bases between them. This CDR3 contains 15 residues. Germline V gene data show CDR1 as MDHEN and CDR2 as SYDVKM. The CDR3 loop is CASRADLSSNQPQHF. CDR3 in DNA: TGTGCCAGCAGGGCAGACCTCAGTAGCAATCAGCCCCAGCATTTT.

The chain combines TRBV6-5 with TRBJ2-1; 9 nucleotides align to TRBD1. The length of the CDR3 is 15 residues. Looked up from germline, CDR1 is MNHEY and CDR2 is SVGAGI. The V gene end was trimmed by 8 bases and the J gene end by 7 bases; junction bases not matched to a gene: 12. CDR3 loop: CASRPGTGFFNEQFF. The CDR3 nucleotides are TGTGCCAGCCGGCCCGGGACAGGGTTTTTTAATGAGCAGTTCTTC.

J is TRBJ1-5 and V is TRBV18; 9 nucleotides agree with TRBD1. CDR1 and CDR2 (germline): KGHSH, LQKENI. The CDR3 spans 13 residues. With V trimmed by 6 bases and J by 9 bases, 6 bases remained unmatched. The CDR3 region has the DNA TGTGCCAGCTCGCAGGGACAGGGTGGGCCCCAGCATTTT. Amino acids: CASSQGQGGPQHF. Full variable domain (remainder filled in from reference TRBV18 and TRBJ1-5): NAGVMQNPRHLVRRRGQEARLRCSPMKGHSHVYWYRQLPEEGLKFMVYLQKENIIDESGMPKERFSAEFPKEGPSILRIQQVVRGDSAAYFCASSQGQGGPQHFGDGTRLSIL.